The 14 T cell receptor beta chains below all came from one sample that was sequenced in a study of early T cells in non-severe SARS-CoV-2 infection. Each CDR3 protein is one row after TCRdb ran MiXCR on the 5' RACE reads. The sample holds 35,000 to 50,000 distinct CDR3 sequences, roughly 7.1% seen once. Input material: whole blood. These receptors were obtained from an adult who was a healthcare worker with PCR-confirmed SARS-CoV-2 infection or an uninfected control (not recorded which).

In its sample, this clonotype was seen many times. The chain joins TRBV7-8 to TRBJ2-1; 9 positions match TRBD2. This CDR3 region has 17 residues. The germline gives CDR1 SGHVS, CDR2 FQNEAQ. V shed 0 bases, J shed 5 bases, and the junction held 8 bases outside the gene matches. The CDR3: CASSLAASGGPDNEQFF. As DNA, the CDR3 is TGTGCCAGCAGCTTAGCCGCCAGCGGGGGGCCAGACAATGAGCAGTTCTTC.

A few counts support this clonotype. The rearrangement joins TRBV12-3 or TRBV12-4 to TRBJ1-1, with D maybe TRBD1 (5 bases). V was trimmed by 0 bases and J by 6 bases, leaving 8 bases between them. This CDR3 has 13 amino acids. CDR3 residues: CASSLAGVAEAFF. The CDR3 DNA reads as TGTGCCAGCAGTTTAGCAGGGGTTGCTGAAGCTTTCTTT.

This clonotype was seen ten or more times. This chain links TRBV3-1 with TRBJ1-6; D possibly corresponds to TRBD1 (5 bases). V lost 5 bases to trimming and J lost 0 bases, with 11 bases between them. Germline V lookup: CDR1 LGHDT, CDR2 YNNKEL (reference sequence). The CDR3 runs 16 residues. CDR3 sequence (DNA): TGTGCCAGCAGCACCCACAGGAGCTCCTATAATTCACCCCTCCACTTT. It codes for CASSTHRSSYNSPLHF.

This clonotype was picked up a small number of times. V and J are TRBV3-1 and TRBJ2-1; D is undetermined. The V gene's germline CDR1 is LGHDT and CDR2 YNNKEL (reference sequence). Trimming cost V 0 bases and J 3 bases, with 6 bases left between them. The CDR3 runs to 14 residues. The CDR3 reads CASSQDIDYNEQFF. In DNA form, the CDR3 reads TGTGCCAGCAGCCAAGATATAGACTACAATGAGCAGTTCTTC.

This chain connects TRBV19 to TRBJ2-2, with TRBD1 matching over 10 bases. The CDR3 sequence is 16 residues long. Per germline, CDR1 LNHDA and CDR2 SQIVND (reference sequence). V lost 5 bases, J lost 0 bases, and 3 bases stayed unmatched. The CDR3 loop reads CASSWDRGPNTGELFF. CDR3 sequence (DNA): TGTGCCAGTAGTTGGGACAGGGGCCCGAACACCGGGGAGCTGTTTTTT.

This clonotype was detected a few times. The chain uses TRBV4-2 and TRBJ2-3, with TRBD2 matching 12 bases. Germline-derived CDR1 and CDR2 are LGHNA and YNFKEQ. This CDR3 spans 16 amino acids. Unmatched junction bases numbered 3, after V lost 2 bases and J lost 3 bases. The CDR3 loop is CASSQQTSGGTDTQYF. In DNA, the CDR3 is TGTGCCAGCAGCCAACAAACTAGCGGGGGGACAGATACGCAGTATTTT.

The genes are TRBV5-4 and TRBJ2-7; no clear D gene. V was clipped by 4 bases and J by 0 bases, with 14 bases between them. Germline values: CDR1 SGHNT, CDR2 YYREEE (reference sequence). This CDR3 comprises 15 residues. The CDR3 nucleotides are TGTGCCAGCAGCCGAATTGACCTGGCCTCCTACGAGCAGTACTTC. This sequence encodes CASSRIDLASYEQYF. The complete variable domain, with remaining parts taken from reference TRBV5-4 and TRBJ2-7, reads ETGVTQSPTHLIKTRGQQVTLRCSSQSGHNTVSWYQQALGQGPQFIFQYYREEENGRGNFPPRFSGLQFPNYSSELNVNALELDDSALYLCASSRIDLASYEQYFGPGTRLTVT.

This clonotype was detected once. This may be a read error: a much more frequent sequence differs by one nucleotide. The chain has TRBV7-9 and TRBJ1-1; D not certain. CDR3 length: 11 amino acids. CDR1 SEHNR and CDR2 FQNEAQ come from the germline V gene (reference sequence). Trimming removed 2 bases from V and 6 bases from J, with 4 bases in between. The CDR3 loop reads CASSLNSEAFF. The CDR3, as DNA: TGTGCCAGCAGCTTAAACTCTGAAGCTTTCTTT.

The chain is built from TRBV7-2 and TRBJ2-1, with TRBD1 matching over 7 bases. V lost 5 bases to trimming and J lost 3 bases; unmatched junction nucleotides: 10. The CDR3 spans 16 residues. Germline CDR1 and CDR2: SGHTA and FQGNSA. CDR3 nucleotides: TGTGCCAGCAGCCCGCCAGGACAGGCCGTCTACAATGAGCAGTTCTTC. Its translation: CASSPPGQAVYNEQFF.

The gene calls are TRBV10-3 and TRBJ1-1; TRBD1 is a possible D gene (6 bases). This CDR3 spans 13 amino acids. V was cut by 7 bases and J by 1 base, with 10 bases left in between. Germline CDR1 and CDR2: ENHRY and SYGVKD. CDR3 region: CAITTGQNTEAFF. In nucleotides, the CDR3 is TGTGCCATCACGACAGGACAGAACACTGAAGCTTTCTTT.

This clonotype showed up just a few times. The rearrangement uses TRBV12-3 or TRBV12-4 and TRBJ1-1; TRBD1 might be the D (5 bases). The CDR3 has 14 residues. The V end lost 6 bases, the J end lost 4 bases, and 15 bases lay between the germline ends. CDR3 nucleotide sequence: TGTGCCAGCAGGCCAGGACATTTGGGCACTGAAGCTTTCTTT. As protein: CASRPGHLGTEAFF.

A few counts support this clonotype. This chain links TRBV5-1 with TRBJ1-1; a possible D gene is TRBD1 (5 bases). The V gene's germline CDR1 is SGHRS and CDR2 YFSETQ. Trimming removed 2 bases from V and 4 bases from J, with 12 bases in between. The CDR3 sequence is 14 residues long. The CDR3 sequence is CASSFNDQGTEAFF. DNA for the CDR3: TGCGCCAGCAGCTTTAACGATCAGGGCACTGAAGCTTTCTTT.

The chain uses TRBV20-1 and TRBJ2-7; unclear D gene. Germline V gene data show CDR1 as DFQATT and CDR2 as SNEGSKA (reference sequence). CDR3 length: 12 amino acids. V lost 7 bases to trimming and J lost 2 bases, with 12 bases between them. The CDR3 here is CSGASTTYEQYF. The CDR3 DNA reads TGCAGTGGGGCTTCGACGACCTACGAGCAGTACTTC.

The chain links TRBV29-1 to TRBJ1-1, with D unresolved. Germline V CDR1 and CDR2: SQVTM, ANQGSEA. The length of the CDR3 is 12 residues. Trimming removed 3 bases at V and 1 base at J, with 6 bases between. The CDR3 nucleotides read TGCAGCGTTGAGTCCTGGAACACTGAAGCTTTCTTT. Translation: CSVESWNTEAFF.